These T cell receptor beta chains were read from a single sample in a study of blood T cells in healthy people across ages. TCRdb re-called the 5' RACE reads with MiXCR, one entry per CDR3 protein. Of about 800,000 distinct CDR3 sequences in the sample, roughly 25% were seen once. These data were likewise used in another study, on T cells of mothers and their children.

Sequencing was carried out using blood. The receptor source for this set is a boy younger than 18 in good health. Each CDR3 is given with its conserved first and last residue. A D gene is named only where the DNA matches it firmly. Clone size is shown for a subset of rows, as once, few, many or a class of expanded clone.

TRBJ2-5 | TRBD1 | TRBV6-1 | . | TGTGCCAGCAGCCTCATGACAGGGGACATACAAGAGACCCAGTACTTC | CASSLMTGDIQETQYF
TRBJ1-5 | TRBD1 | TRBV28 | . | TGTGCCAGCACCGCGACAGGGCGCAGCAATCAGCCCCAGCATTTT | CASTATGRSNQPQHF
TRBJ1-1 | . | TRBV10-3 | . | TGTGCCATCAGCTCGACAGGGAACACTGAAGCTTTCTTT | CAISSTGNTEAFF
TRBJ1-1 | TRBD1 | TRBV29-1 | . | TGCAGCGTTGACTGGGCAGGGGGAGGGATTAACACTGAAGCTTTCTTT | CSVDWAGGGINTEAFF
TRBJ2-7 | . | TRBV13 | few | TGTGCCAGCAGCTTAGCTCGTACGCGGGGCTACGAGCAGTACTTC | CASSLARTRGYEQYF
TRBJ2-1 | TRBD1 | TRBV7-3 | . | TGTGCCAGCAGCTTAACTGGGGACAGGGGATACAATGAGCAGTTCTTC | CASSLTGDRGYNEQFF
TRBJ1-1 | . | TRBV5-1 | . | TGCGCCAGCAGCTTGATAGCGAACACTGAAGCTTTCTTT | CASSLIANTEAFF
TRBJ2-1 | TRBD2 | TRBV9 | few | TGTGCCAGCAGCGTAGCTACGCTAGCGGCTAACAATGAGCAGTTCTTC | CASSVATLAANNEQFF
TRBJ2-7 | . | TRBV12-3/TRBV12-4 | few | TGTGCCAGCAGTACGGGACGGCCTATCTACGAGCAGTACTTC | CASSTGRPIYEQYF
TRBJ1-4 | . | TRBV20-1 | . | TGCAGTGTCACGTCAGGTGGGGGAAAACTGTTTTTT | CSVTSGGGKLFF
TRBJ1-2 | . | TRBV4-1 | . | TGCGCCAGCAGCCAAGAGAGGATCGGGGATGGCTACACCTTC | CASSQERIGDGYTF
TRBJ2-3 | . | TRBV11-1 | . | TGTGCCAGCAGTTGGGAAACAGGGATGGATACGCAGTATTTT | CASSWETGMDTQYF
TRBJ2-1 | TRBD2 | TRBV18 | . | TGTGCCAGCTCACAGGGGACTAGCGGGAGTATTGATGAGCAGTTCTTC | CASSQGTSGSIDEQFF
TRBJ1-2 | . | TRBV18 | . | TGTGCCAGCTCACCTTTACCCGAGGATGGCTACACCTTC | CASSPLPEDGYTF
TRBJ1-2 | . | TRBV7-9 | . | TGTGCCAGCAGCTTACCGGGGACGTCTAACTATGGCTACACCTTC | CASSLPGTSNYGYTF
TRBJ2-5 | . | TRBV20-1 | . | TGCAGTGCCCAAGGCGGGGAGACCCAGTACTTC | CSAQGGETQYF